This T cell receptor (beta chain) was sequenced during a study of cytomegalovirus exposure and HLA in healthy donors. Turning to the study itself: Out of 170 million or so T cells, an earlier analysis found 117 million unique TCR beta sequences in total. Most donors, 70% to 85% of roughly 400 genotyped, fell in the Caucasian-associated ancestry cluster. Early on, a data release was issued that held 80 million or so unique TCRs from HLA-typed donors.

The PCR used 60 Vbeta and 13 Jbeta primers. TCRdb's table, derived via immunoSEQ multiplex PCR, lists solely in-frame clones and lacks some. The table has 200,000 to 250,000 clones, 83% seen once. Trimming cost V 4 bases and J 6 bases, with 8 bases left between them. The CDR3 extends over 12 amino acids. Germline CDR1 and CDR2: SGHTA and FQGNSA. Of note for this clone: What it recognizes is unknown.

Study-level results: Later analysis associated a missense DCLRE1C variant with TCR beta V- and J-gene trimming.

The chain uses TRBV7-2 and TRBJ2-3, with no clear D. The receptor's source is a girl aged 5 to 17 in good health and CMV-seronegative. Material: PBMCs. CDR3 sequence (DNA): TGTGCCAGCAGCTACCAGCGCGATACGCAGTATTTT. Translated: CASSYQRDTQYF.